Described below is a single T cell receptor beta chain sequence and its context. The antigen remains unidentified. The data stem from a study of vaccination effects on CD4 cells after COVID-19. The study, taken as a whole, reports: At late timepoints after vaccination, vaccine- and infection-induced clones shrank markedly. From healthy vaccinees, only 1 of 255 vaccine-induced clones also reacted to common cold coronaviruses.

Viral peptide pool expansion of antigen-specific CD4+ T cells preceded sequencing in the ViraFEST assay. On roughly day 10 of culture, CD4+ T cells were separated out. Wells of more than 1.5 million PBMC each were grown with 10 IU/ml IL-2 and approximately 10 ug/ml peptides. V lost 6 bases and J lost 3, with 12 bases in between. From germline, CDR1 is KGHDR and CDR2 SFDVKD. This CDR3 spans 14 amino acids. Produced via immunoSEQ multiplex PCR; TCRdb's table is partial and in-frame only. The sample has around 79,000 clones, approximately 81% seen once; the top ten hold roughly 1.8%. The source is a human donor who received a COVID-19 vaccine. The input for sequencing was CD4+ T cells from PBMCs cultured with HCoV-229E spike peptides, taken before COVID-19 vaccination. This chain joins TRBV24-1 and TRBJ2-3, with D maybe TRBD2 (5 bases). The CDR3 loop reads CATSQESGTDTQYF. For the CDR3, the DNA is TGTGCCACCAGTCAGGAGTCGGGGACAGATACGCAGTATTTT.